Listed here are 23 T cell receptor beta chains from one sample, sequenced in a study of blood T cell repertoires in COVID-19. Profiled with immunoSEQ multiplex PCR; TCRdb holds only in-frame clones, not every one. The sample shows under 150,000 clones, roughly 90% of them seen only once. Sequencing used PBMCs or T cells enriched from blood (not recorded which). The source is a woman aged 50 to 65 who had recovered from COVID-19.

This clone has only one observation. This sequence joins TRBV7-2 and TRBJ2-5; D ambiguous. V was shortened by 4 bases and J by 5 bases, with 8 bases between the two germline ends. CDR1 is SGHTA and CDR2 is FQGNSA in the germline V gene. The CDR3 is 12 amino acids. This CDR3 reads CASSWPPETQYF. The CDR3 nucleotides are TGTGCCAGCAGCTGGCCCCCGGAGACCCAGTACTTC.

The chain's CDR3 is CASSQGTSGGVLGTDTQYF. The CDR3 DNA is TGCGCCAGCAGCCAGGGGACTAGCGGGGGGGTTCTTGGCACAGATACGCAGTATTTT. This rearrangement joins TRBV5-1 to TRBJ2-3; 16 nucleotides match TRBD2. The length of the CDR3 is 19 residues. V lost 4 bases, J lost 1 base, and 9 bases stayed unmatched. Germline assignment: CDR1 SGHRS and CDR2 YFSETQ.

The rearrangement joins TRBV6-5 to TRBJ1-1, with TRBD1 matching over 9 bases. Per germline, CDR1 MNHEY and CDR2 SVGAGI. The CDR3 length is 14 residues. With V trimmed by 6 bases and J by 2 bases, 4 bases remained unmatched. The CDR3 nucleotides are TGTGCCAGCAGGGGGACAGGGTTTAACACTGAAGCTTTCTTT. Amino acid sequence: CASRGTGFNTEAFF.

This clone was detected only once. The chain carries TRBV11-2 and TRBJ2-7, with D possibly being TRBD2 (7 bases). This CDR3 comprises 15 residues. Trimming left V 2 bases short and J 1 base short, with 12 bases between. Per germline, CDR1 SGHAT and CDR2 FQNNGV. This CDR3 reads CASSLLRGASYEQYF. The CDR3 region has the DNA TGTGCCAGCAGCTTACTCCGGGGGGCTTCCTACGAGCAGTACTTC.

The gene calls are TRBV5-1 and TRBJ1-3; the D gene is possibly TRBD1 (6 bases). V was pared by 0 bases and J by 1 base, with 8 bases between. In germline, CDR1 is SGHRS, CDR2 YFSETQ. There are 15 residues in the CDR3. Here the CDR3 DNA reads TGCGCCAGCAGCTTGGAGGGGGTATCTGGAAACACCATATATTTT. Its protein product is CASSLEGVSGNTIYF. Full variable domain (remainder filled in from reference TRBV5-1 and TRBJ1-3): KAGVTQTPRYLIKTRGQQVTLSCSPISGHRSVSWYQQTPGQGLQFLFEYFSETQRNKGNFPGRFSGRQFSNSRSEMNVSTLELGDSALYLCASSLEGVSGNTIYFGEGSWLTVV.

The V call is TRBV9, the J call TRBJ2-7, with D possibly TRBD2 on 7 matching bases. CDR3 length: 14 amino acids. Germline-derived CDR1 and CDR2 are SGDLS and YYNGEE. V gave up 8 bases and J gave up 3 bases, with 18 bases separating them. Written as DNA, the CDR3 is TGTGCCAGTCGGCAGGCGGGGGCCATCTACGAGCAGTACTTC. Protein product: CASRQAGAIYEQYF.

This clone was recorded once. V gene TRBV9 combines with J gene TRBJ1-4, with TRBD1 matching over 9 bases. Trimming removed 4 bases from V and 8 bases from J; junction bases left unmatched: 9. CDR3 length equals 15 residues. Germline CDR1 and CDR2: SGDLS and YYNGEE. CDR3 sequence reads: CASSNPGTGLEKLFF. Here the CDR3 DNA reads TGTGCCAGCAGCAACCCAGGGACAGGGCTAGAAAAACTGTTTTTT.

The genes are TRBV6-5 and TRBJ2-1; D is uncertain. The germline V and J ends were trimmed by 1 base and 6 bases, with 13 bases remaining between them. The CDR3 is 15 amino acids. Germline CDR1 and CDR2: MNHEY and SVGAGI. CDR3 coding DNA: TGTGCCAGCAGTTACTACGCCCATCTGAGCAATGAGCAGTTCTTC. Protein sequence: CASSYYAHLSNEQFF.

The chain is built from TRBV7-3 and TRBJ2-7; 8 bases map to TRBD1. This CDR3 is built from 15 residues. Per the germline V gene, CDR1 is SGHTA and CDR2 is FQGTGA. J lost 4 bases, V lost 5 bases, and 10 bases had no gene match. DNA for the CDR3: TGTGCCAGCAGCCTTGGGTCAGGGGGCTTTTACGAGCAGTACTTC. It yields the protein CASSLGSGGFYEQYF.

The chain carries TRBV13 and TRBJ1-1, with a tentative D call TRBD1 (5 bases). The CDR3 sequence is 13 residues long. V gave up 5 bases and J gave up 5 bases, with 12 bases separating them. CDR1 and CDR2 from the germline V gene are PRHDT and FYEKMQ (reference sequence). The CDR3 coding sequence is TGTGCCAGCAGCCCTCGGGGGGTGACTGAAGCTTTCTTT. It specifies CASSPRGVTEAFF. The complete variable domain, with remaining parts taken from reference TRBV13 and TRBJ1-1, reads AAGVIQSPRHLIKEKRETATLKCYPIPRHDTVYWYQQGPGQDPQFLISFYEKMQSDKGSIPDRFSAQQFSDYHSELNMSSLELGDSALYFCASSPRGVTEAFFGQGTRLTVV.

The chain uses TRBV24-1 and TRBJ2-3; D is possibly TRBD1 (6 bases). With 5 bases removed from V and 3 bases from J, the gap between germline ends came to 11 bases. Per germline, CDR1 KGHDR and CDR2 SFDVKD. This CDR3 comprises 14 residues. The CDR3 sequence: CATSAGTQTDTQYF. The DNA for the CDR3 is TGTGCCACCAGTGCCGGGACACAAACAGATACGCAGTATTTT.

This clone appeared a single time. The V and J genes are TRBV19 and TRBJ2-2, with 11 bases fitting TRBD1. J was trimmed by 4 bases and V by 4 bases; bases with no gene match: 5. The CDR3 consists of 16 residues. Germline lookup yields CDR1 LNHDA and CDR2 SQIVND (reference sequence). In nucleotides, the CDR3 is TGTGCCAGTAGTAAAATCGGGACAGGGGGCACCGGGGAGCTGTTTTTT. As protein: CASSKIGTGGTGELFF. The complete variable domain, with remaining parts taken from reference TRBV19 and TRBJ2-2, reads DGGITQSPKYLFRKEGQNVTLSCEQNLNHDAMYWYRQDPGQGLRLIYYSQIVNDFQKGDIAEGYSVSREKKESFPLTVTSAQKNPTAFYLCASSKIGTGGTGELFFGEGSRLTVL.

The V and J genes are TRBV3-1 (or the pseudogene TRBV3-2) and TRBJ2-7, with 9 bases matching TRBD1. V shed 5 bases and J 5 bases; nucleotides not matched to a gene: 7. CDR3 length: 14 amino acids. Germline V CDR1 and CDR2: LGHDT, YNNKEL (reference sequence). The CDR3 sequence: CASSIGQGRNEQYF. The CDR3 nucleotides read TGTGCCAGCAGCATAGGACAGGGGCGGAACGAGCAGTACTTC.

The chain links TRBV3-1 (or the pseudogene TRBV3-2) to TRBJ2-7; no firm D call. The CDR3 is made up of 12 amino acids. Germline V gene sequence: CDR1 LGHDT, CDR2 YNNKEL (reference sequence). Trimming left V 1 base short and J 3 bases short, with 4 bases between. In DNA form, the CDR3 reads TGTGCCAGCAGCCAAGGGCTCTACGAGCAGTACTTC. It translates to CASSQGLYEQYF.

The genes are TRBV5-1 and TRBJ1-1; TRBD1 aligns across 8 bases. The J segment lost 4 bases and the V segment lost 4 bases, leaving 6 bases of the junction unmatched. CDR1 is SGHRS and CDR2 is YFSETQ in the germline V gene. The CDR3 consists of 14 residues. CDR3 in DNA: TGCGCCAGCAGCGTACAGGGGGTTGGCACTGAAGCTTTCTTT. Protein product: CASSVQGVGTEAFF.

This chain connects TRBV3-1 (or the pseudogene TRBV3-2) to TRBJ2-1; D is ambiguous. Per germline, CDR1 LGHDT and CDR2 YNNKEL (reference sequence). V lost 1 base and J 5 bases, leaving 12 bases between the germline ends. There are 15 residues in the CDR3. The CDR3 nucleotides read TGTGCCAGCAGCCAAGGATCGAGGTCAAACAATGAGCAGTTCTTC. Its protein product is CASSQGSRSNNEQFF.

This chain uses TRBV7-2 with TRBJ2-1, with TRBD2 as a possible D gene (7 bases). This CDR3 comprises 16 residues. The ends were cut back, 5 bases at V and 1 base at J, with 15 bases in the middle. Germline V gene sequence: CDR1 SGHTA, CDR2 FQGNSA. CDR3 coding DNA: TGTGCCAGCAGCATCTCCGGGGGGCCTTCCTACAATGAGCAGTTCTTC. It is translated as CASSISGGPSYNEQFF.

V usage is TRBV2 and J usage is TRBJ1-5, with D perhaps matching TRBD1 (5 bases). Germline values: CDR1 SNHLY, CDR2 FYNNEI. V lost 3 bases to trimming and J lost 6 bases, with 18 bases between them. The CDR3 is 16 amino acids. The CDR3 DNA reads TGTGCCAGCAGTGAGCCAGGGTCAAGGATTGCTCAGCCCCAGCATTTT. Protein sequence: CASSEPGSRIAQPQHF.

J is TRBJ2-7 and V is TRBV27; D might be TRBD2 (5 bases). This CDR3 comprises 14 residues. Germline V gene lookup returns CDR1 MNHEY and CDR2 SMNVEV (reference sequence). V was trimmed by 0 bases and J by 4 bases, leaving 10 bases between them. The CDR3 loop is CASSLSIRRYEQYF. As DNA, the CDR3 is TGTGCCAGCAGTTTATCGATTAGGAGGTACGAGCAGTACTTC.

CDR3 DNA: TGCGCCAGCAGCGTGTCACCCAGCTCCTACGAGCAGTACTTC. Residues: CASSVSPSSYEQYF. The chain uses TRBV5-1 and TRBJ2-7, with no clear D. The CDR3 is 14 residues long. The V end was cut by 4 bases, the J end by 0 bases, with 11 bases between. Germline V CDR1 and CDR2: SGHRS, YFSETQ. The complete variable domain, with remaining parts taken from reference TRBV5-1 and TRBJ2-7, reads KAGVTQTPRYLIKTRGQQVTLSCSPISGHRSVSWYQQTPGQGLQFLFEYFSETQRNKGNFPGRFSGRQFSNSRSEMNVSTLELGDSALYLCASSVSPSSYEQYFGPGTRLTVT.

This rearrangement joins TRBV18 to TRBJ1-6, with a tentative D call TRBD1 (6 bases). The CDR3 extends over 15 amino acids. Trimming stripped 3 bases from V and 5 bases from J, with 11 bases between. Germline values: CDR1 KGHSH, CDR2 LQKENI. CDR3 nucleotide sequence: TGTGCCAGCTCACCTGGGGGGGCGGATAATTCACCCCTCCACTTT. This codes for CASSPGGADNSPLHF.

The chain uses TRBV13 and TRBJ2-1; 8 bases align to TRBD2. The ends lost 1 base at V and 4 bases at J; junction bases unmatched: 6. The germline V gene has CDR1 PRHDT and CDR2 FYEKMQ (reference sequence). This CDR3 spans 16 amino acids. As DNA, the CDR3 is TGTGCCAGCAGCTTAGAGGGGACTAGACAATACAATGAGCAGTTCTTC. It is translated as CASSLEGTRQYNEQFF.

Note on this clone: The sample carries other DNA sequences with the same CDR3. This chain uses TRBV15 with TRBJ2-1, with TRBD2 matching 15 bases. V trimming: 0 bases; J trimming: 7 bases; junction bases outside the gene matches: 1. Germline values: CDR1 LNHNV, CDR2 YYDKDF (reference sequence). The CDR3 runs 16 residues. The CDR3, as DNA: TGTGCCACCAGCAGAGAGGGGACTAGCGGGGGGAATGAGCAGTTCTTC. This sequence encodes CATSREGTSGGNEQFF.